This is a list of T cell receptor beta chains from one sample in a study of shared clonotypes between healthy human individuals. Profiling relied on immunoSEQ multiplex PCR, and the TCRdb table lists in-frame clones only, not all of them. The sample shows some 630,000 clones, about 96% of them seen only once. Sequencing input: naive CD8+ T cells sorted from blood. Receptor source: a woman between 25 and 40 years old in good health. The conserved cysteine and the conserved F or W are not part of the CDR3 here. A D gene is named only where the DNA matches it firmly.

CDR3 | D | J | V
ASSFGLAGPINTGELF | TRBD2 | TRBJ2-2 | TRBV27
ASSPRSEAYNEQF | . | TRBJ2-1 | TRBV14
ASGLAGGTNGEQF | TRBD2 | TRBJ2-1 | TRBV27
ASRGSGNVIQY | TRBD2 | TRBJ2-4 | TRBV2
ASSLEQGMNQPQH | . | TRBJ1-5 | TRBV5-8
AISIGTSKDTQY | . | TRBJ2-3 | TRBV10-3
ASSRGTGPDEQF | . | TRBJ2-1 | TRBV11-2
ASSYLGTEAF | . | TRBJ1-1 | TRBV7-8
ASSLTGRSGYT | TRBD1 | TRBJ1-2 | TRBV27
ASSQASRLGGYT | . | TRBJ1-2 | TRBV14
ASMDRLQTEAF | . | TRBJ1-1 | TRBV2
ASSVAISNGYT | . | TRBJ1-2 | TRBV9
ASSGSGQTNQPQH | TRBD1 | TRBJ1-5 | TRBV5-4
ASMHQNPYEQF | . | TRBJ2-1 | TRBV23-1
ASSSPLRGAARRKDTQY | . | TRBJ2-3 | TRBV27
ASSNRFQETQY | . | TRBJ2-5 | TRBV28
ASSDTGHSRPYEQY | . | TRBJ2-7 | TRBV7-9
ASSPRPGQGPLGTEAF | TRBD1 | TRBJ1-1 | TRBV9
ASSIGQYGNQPQH | . | TRBJ1-5 | TRBV19
ASSSAGGLHEQY | TRBD1 | TRBJ2-7 | TRBV13
ASSNGPPTRVFDEQY | . | TRBJ2-7 | TRBV19
ASSSGLGEQF | . | TRBJ2-1 | TRBV5-4
ASIRTGGLSEQF | TRBD1 | TRBJ2-1 | TRBV6-1
ASSLEGQGTNEKLF | . | TRBJ1-4 | TRBV5-6
ASSQDGQNTGELF | . | TRBJ2-2 | TRBV4-1
ASSLEGQVTYEQY | TRBD1 | . | TRBV7-9
ATSRSGSNHEQY | . | TRBJ2-7 | TRBV15
ASKLAGVRVAKNIQY | TRBD2 | TRBJ2-4 | TRBV11-2
ASSPRTRGEQF | TRBD2 | TRBJ2-1 | TRBV13
ASSYRTDTDTQY | . | TRBJ2-3 | TRBV6-6
ASSLQGVREFGNTIY | . | TRBJ1-3 | TRBV28